Listed here are 3 T cell receptor beta chains from one sample, sequenced in a study of T-cell memory formation after mild COVID-19. TCRdb called the 5' RACE reads again in MiXCR, with one record for every CDR3 protein. This sample yields approximately 260,000 distinct CDR3 sequences, of which about 20% are seen a single time; 23% belongs to the top ten. The sample taken for sequencing was PBMCs or a T cell subset sorted from them (not recorded which). Receptors originate from a man younger than 30 who had mild COVID-19 (a few samples of this study predate the infection). Cell type and time point are not known.

The chain couples TRBV11-2 to TRBJ1-4, with D maybe TRBD1 (5 bases). Germline V gives CDR1 SGHAT, CDR2 FQNNGV. This CDR3 spans 16 amino acids. V was clipped by 5 bases and J by 0 bases, with 13 bases between them. CDR3 sequence: CASSAGAPATNEKLFF. CDR3 sequence (DNA): TGTGCCAGCAGCGCCGGGGCACCTGCAACTAATGAAAAACTGTTTTTT. The full variable domain, completed using reference TRBV11-2 and TRBJ1-4, is EAGVAQSPRYKIIEKRQSVAFWCNPISGHATLYWYQQILGQGPKLLIQFQNNGVVDDSQLPKDRFSAERLKGVDSTLKIQPAKLEDSAVYLCASSAGAPATNEKLFFGSGTQLSVL.

The chain uses TRBV5-5 and TRBJ2-3; D gene uncertain. The V gene's germline CDR1 is SGHKS and CDR2 YYEKEE (reference sequence). The length of the CDR3 is 15 residues. Trimming removed 1 base from V and 6 bases from J, with 15 bases in between. Written as DNA, the CDR3 is TGTGCCAGCAGCTTGTCGTCGGTAGCAGCCGATACGCAGTATTTT. It translates to CASSLSSVAADTQYF.

The V gene is TRBV5-1, the J gene TRBJ2-5, with 9 bases identical to TRBD1. With V trimmed by 6 bases and J by 5 bases, 8 bases remained unmatched. Germline CDR1 and CDR2: SGHRS and YFSETQ. This CDR3 is built from 14 residues. The CDR3 loop reads CASNQGTGRETQYF. As DNA, the CDR3 is TGCGCCAGCAACCAAGGGACAGGGAGGGAGACCCAGTACTTC.